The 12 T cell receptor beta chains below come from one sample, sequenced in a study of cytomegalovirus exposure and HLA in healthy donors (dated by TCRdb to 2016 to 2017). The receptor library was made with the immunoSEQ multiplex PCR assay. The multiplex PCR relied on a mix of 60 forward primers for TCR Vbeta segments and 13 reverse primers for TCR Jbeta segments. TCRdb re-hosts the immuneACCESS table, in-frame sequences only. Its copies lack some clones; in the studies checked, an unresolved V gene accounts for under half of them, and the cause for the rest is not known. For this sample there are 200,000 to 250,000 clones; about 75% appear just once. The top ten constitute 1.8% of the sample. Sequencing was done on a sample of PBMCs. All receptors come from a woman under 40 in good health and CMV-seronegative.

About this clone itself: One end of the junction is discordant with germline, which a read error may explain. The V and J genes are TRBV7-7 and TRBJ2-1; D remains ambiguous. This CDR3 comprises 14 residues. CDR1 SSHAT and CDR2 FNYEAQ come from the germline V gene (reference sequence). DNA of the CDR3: TGTGCTAGCAGCCCCGCAGGAACCTACAATGAGCAGTTCTTC. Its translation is CASSPAGTYNEQFF.

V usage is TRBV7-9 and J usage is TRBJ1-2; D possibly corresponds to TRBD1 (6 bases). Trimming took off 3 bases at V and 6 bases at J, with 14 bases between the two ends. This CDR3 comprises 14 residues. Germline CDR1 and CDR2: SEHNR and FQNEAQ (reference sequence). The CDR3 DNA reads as TGTGCCAGCAGCTTGGGGGGGCTTGTAAATGGCTACACCTTC. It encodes CASSLGGLVNGYTF.

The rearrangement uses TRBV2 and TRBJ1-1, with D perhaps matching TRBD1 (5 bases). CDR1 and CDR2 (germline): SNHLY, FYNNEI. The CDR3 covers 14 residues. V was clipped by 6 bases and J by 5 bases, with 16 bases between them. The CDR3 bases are TGTGCCAGCAGACGAACTCTAGGGGTAACTGAAGCTTTCTTT. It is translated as CASRRTLGVTEAFF. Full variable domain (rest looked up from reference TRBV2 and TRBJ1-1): EPEVTQTPSHQVTQMGQEVILRCVPISNHLYFYWYRQILGQKVEFLVSFYNNEISEKSEIFDDQFSVERPDGSNFTLKIRSTKLEDSAMYFCASRRTLGVTEAFFGQGTRLTVV.

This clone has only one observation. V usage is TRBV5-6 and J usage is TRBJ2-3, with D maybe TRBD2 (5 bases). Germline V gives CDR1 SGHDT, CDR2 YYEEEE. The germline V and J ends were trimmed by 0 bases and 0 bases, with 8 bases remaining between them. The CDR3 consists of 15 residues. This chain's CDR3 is CASSLGGISTDTQYF. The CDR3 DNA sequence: TGTGCCAGCAGCTTGGGAGGGATTAGCACAGATACGCAGTATTTT.

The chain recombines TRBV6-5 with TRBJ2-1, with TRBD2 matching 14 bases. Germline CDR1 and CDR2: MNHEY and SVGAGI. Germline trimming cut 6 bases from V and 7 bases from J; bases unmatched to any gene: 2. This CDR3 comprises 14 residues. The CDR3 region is CASSGTSGSNEQFF. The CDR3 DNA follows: TGTGCCAGCAGCGGGACTAGCGGGAGTAATGAGCAGTTCTTC.

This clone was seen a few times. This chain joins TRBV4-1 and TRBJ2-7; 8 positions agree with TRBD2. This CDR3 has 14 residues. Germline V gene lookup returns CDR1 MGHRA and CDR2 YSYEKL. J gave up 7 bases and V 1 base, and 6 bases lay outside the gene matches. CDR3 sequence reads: CASSQGAGGVEQYF. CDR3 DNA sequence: TGCGCCAGCAGCCAAGGCGCGGGAGGTGTTGAGCAGTACTTC.

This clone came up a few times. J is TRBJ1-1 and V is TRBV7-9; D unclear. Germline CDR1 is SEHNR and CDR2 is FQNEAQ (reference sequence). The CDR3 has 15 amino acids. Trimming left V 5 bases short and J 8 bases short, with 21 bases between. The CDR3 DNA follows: TGTGCCAGCAGCCAAGAATTCGAGGGTTTATCCGAAGCTTTCTTT. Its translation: CASSQEFEGLSEAFF. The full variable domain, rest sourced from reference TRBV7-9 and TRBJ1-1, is DTGVSQNPRHKITKRGQNVTFRCDPISEHNRLYWYRQTLGQGPEFLTYFQNEAQLEKSRLLSDRFSAERPKGSFSTLEIQRTEQGDSAMYLCASSQEFEGLSEAFFGQGTRLTVV.

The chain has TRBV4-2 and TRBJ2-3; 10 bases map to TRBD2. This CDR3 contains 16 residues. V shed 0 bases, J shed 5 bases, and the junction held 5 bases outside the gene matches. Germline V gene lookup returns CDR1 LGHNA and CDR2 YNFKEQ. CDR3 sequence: CASSQDGASGGDTQYF. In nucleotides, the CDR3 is TGTGCCAGCAGCCAAGATGGGGCTAGCGGGGGAGATACGCAGTATTTT.

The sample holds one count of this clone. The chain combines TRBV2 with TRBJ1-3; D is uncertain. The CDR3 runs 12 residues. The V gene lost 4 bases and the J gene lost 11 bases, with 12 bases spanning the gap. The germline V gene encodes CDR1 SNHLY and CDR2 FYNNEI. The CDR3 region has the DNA TGTGCCAGCAGTGGAAGTCGGACTTCCATATATTTT. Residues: CASSGSRTSIYF.

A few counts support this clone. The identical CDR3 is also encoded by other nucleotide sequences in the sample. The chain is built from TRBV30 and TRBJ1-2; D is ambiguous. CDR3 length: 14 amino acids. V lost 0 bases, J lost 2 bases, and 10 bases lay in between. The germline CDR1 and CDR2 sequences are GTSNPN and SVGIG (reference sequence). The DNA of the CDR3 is TGTGCCTGGAGTGTACTTGGCAGGAACTATGGCTACACCTTC. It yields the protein CAWSVLGRNYGYTF.

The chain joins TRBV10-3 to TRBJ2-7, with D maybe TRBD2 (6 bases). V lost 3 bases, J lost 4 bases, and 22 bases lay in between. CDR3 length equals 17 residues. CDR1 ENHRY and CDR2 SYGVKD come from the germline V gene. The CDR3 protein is CAISETTGLTGKYEQYF. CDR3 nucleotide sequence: TGTGCCATCAGTGAAACTACGGGACTGACTGGAAAGTACGAGCAGTACTTC.

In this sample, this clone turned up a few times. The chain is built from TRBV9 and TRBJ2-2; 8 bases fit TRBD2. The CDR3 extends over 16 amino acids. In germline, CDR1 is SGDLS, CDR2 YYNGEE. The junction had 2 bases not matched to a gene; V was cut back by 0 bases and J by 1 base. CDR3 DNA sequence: TGTGCCAGCAGCGTAGCGGCGGGGGGGAACACCGGGGAGCTGTTTTTT. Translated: CASSVAAGGNTGELFF.